These 25 T cell receptor beta chains were sequenced from one sample in a study of blood T cell repertoires in COVID-19 (dated by TCRdb to about 2020). Receptor libraries were prepared by the immunoSEQ multiplex PCR assay. Held by TCRdb, this immuneACCESS table contains in-frame sequences only and omits some clones. Under half of the omission traces to an unresolved V gene where checked; the cause of the rest is unknown. The table for this sample lists approximately 280,000 clones; approximately 85% of them were counted only once. Roughly 4.6% of the sample lies in the top ten. Source material: peripheral blood. The receptors were gathered from a man in his fifties or sixties with active or convalescent COVID-19.

This rearrangement joins TRBV5-8 to TRBJ2-3; possible D gene TRBD1, 5 bases. This CDR3 contains 14 residues. Per germline, CDR1 SGHTS and CDR2 YDEGEE. Trimming shortened V by 4 bases and J by 6 bases, and 15 bases separated the two germline ends. CDR3 protein: CASSPRQFGDTQYF. The CDR3 DNA reads TGTGCCAGCAGCCCCCGACAGTTCGGTGATACGCAGTATTTT. The variable domain in full, with the rest retrieved from reference TRBV5-8 and TRBJ2-3, is EAGVTQSPTHLIKTRGQQATLRCSPISGHTSVYWYQQALGLGLQFLLWYDEGEERNRGNFPPRFSGRQFPNYSSELNVNALELEDSALYLCASSPRQFGDTQYFGPGTRLTVL.

The chain uses TRBV5-1 and TRBJ2-7; 9 nucleotides agree with TRBD1. The CDR3 runs to 13 residues. Looked up from germline, CDR1 is SGHRS and CDR2 is YFSETQ. V gave up 7 bases and J gave up 1 base; unmatched junction bases: 3. The CDR3 is CASGTGSSYEQYF. The CDR3 DNA reads as TGCGCCAGCGGGACAGGGTCTTCCTACGAGCAGTACTTC.

This clone was seen once. This chain joins TRBV11-2 and TRBJ2-7; 13 nucleotides agree with TRBD2. Unmatched junction bases numbered 7, after V lost 5 bases and J lost 6 bases. Germline CDR1 is SGHAT and CDR2 is FQNNGV. CDR3 size: 15 residues. The CDR3: CASSQGLAGVREQYF. The CDR3 bases are TGTGCCAGCAGCCAAGGACTAGCGGGAGTGCGCGAGCAGTACTTC. The entire variable domain, with the rest obtained from reference TRBV11-2 and TRBJ2-7, is as follows: EAGVAQSPRYKIIEKRQSVAFWCNPISGHATLYWYQQILGQGPKLLIQFQNNGVVDDSQLPKDRFSAERLKGVDSTLKIQPAKLEDSAVYLCASSQGLAGVREQYFGPGTRLTVT.

With respect to this clone: Different DNA sequences within this sample yield the same CDR3. V is TRBV10-3 and J is TRBJ2-3, with no clear D. The CDR3 totals 12 residues. Trimming left V 4 bases short and J 1 base short, with 3 bases between. Germline V gene lookup returns CDR1 ENHRY and CDR2 SYGVKD. CDR3 sequence: CAISAGTDTQYF. CDR3 in DNA: TGTGCCATCAGTGCTGGCACAGATACGCAGTATTTT.

The table lists this clone with a few counts. The DNA for the CDR3 is TGTGCCAGCTCACCTCCAACCGGGACCCAGTACTTC. Its protein product is CASSPPTGTQYF. This chain links TRBV18 with TRBJ2-5; D uncertain. The germline gives CDR1 KGHSH, CDR2 LQKENI. This CDR3 spans 12 amino acids. Trimming removed 3 bases from V and 7 bases from J, with 9 bases in between.

CDR3 DNA: TGTGCCATCAGTGATCTTCCCGGGGAGACCCAGTACTTC. Translating gives CAISDLPGETQYF. The gene calls are TRBV10-3 and TRBJ2-5; D not certain. The germline V and J ends were trimmed by 3 bases and 5 bases, with 10 bases remaining between them. The V gene's germline CDR1 is ENHRY and CDR2 SYGVKD. This CDR3 spans 13 amino acids.

J is TRBJ1-2 and V is TRBV6-5; 7 positions match TRBD1. The ends lost 4 bases at V and 6 bases at J; junction bases unmatched: 11. Germline values: CDR1 MNHEY, CDR2 SVGAGI. The CDR3 totals 15 residues. In DNA form, the CDR3 reads TGTGCCAGCAGTTTTCTGACAGGGTTGGTTGATGGCTACACCTTC. Translation: CASSFLTGLVDGYTF.

The CDR3 DNA reads as TGTGCCAGCAGCCAGGGGGGATCTGGATTCACCCTCCACTTT. Protein product: CASSQGGSGFTLHF. This chain links TRBV3-1 (or the pseudogene TRBV3-2) with TRBJ1-6; TRBD1 is a possible D gene (5 bases). Trimming took 3 bases from V and 14 from J, leaving 17 bases between them. CDR1 is LGHDT, CDR2 YNNKEL, per germline (reference sequence). The CDR3 runs 14 residues.

V gene TRBV9 combines with J gene TRBJ1-1, with D possibly being TRBD1 (5 bases). This CDR3 has 16 amino acids. V lost 4 bases and J lost 1, with 17 bases in between. Germline CDR1 reads SGDLS; CDR2 reads YYNGEE. DNA for the CDR3: TGTGCCAGCAGCCCAGGGTTAGGGTTTGGGAACACTGAAGCTTTCTTT. It is translated as CASSPGLGFGNTEAFF.

This chain joins TRBV6-5 and TRBJ1-2; D ambiguous. Trimming removed 6 bases from V and 4 bases from J, with 15 bases in between. This CDR3 has 14 residues. Germline V lookup: CDR1 MNHEY, CDR2 SVGAGI. The CDR3 DNA follows: TGTGCCAGCAGGGTCTCCCGCGGGGTCTATGGCTACACCTTC. Its translation is CASRVSRGVYGYTF.

This clone has just one count. The rearrangement uses TRBV18 and TRBJ2-3; D call uncertain. CDR3 length: 13 residues. The germline V gene encodes CDR1 KGHSH and CDR2 LQKENI. V lost 3 bases and J lost 2, with 6 bases in between. The CDR3 sequence: CASSPRPTDTQYF. CDR3 in DNA: TGTGCCAGCTCACCCCGTCCCACAGATACGCAGTATTTT.

The rearrangement uses TRBV7-2 and TRBJ2-7, with 10 bases lining up with TRBD2. Trimming removed 3 bases from V and 2 bases from J; junction bases left unmatched: 4. Germline lookup yields CDR1 SGHTA and CDR2 FQGNSA. This CDR3 spans 15 amino acids. CDR3 residues: CASSFPLAGAYEQYF. The CDR3 DNA follows: TGTGCCAGCAGCTTCCCCCTAGCGGGAGCCTACGAGCAGTACTTC.

The gene calls are TRBV2 and TRBJ2-1, with 9 bases matching TRBD2. Unmatched junction bases numbered 3, after V lost 2 bases and J lost 7 bases. The CDR3 covers 14 residues. The germline CDR1 and CDR2 sequences are SNHLY and FYNNEI. CDR3 in DNA: TGTGCCAGCAGTGAAAGCGGGAGGATAAATGAGCAGTTCTTC. This encodes CASSESGRINEQFF. The full variable domain, completed using reference TRBV2 and TRBJ2-1, is EPEVTQTPSHQVTQMGQEVILRCVPISNHLYFYWYRQILGQKVEFLVSFYNNEISEKSEIFDDQFSVERPDGSNFTLKIRSTKLEDSAMYFCASSESGRINEQFFGPGTRLTVL.

The chain links TRBV7-9 to TRBJ2-3; 14 nucleotides match TRBD2. The junction had 9 bases not matched to a gene; V was cut back by 4 bases and J by 3 bases. This CDR3 spans 18 amino acids. Per the germline V gene, CDR1 is SEHNR and CDR2 is FQNEAQ (reference sequence). DNA for the CDR3: TGTGCCAGCAGCTCAACGGGACTAGCGGGAGTTCCTACAGATACGCAGTATTTT. Its protein product is CASSSTGLAGVPTDTQYF.

This chain uses TRBV7-2 with TRBJ1-3; 8 bases map to TRBD1. The CDR3 length is 17 residues. Trimming took 4 bases from V and 2 from J; bases not matched to a gene: 10. CDR1 SGHTA and CDR2 FQGNSA come from the germline V gene. CDR3 nucleotides: TGTGCCAGCAGCTCCTCGACAGGGGCGACTCCTGGAAACACCATATATTTT. This codes for CASSSSTGATPGNTIYF.

A note on this clone: One junction end disagrees with the germline gene, perhaps due to a read error. This sequence joins TRBV19 and TRBJ2-1; D gene unclear. This CDR3 spans 16 amino acids. CDR1 and CDR2 (germline): LNHDA, SQIVND (reference sequence). In DNA, the CDR3 is TGTGCCAGTAGCATAGCCCCGGTTAGCTCCTACAATGAGCAGTTCTTC. Translating gives CASSIAPVSSYNEQFF.

The rearrangement links TRBV27 to TRBJ2-7, with 9 positions matching TRBD2. Trimming cost V 9 bases and J 4 bases; bases outside gene matches: 7. CDR3 length: 13 residues. Germline CDR1 reads MNHEY; CDR2 reads SMNVEV (reference sequence). The CDR3 DNA is TGTGCCAGTCGGCGGGAGGGCCTTTACGAGCAGTACTTC. It is translated as CASRREGLYEQYF.

In the case of this clone: The DNA is omitted, as the CDR3 cannot be located on it reliably, and the CDR3 follows TCRdb's listing. The chain couples TRBV13 to TRBJ2-1; the table's D call TRBD2 went unverified against the DNA. CDR1 and CDR2 from the germline V gene are PRHDT and FYEKMQ (reference sequence). The CDR3 sequence runs 16 residues, both termini included. CDR3 in amino acids: CASSFGSGESYNEQFF.

The chain links TRBV19 to TRBJ2-7; perhaps TRBD1 as D (5 bases). Germline V gives CDR1 LNHDA, CDR2 SQIVND (reference sequence). This CDR3 comprises 13 residues. Trimming pared 5 bases from V and 6 bases from J, leaving 14 bases between. The CDR3: CASSQAGSREQYF. The CDR3 DNA reads TGTGCCAGTAGTCAAGCAGGGTCACGCGAGCAGTACTTC. The complete variable domain, with remaining parts taken from reference TRBV19 and TRBJ2-7, reads DGGITQSPKYLFRKEGQNVTLSCEQNLNHDAMYWYRQDPGQGLRLIYYSQIVNDFQKGDIAEGYSVSREKKESFPLTVTSAQKNPTAFYLCASSQAGSREQYFGPGTRLTVT.

The rearrangement uses TRBV15 and TRBJ2-1; TRBD2 agrees at 10 bases. From germline, CDR1 is LNHNV and CDR2 YYDKDF (reference sequence). The CDR3 is made up of 16 amino acids. The ends lost 7 bases at V and 8 bases at J; junction bases unmatched: 14. The CDR3 region is CATTELGLADHHEQFF. DNA for the CDR3: TGTGCCACCACAGAATTAGGACTAGCGGACCATCATGAGCAGTTCTTC. Variable domain in full (rest from reference TRBV15 and TRBJ2-1): DAMVIQNPRYQVTQFGKPVTLSCSQTLNHNVMYWYQQKSSQAPKLLFHYYDKDFNNEADTPDNFQSRRPNTSFCFLDIRSPGLGDTAMYLCATTELGLADHHEQFFGPGTRLTVL.

V gene TRBV27 combines with J gene TRBJ1-2; no clear D gene. The CDR3 loop spans 13 amino acids. Germline-derived CDR1 and CDR2 are MNHEY and SMNVEV (reference sequence). V was shortened by 5 bases and J by 7 bases, with 14 bases between the two germline ends. The CDR3 DNA is TGTGCCAGCAGTCCGCTCGGGGTGGGTGGCTACACCTTC. Its translation: CASSPLGVGGYTF.

A word on this clone: Other DNA sequences in this specimen translate into the identical CDR3. This rearrangement joins TRBV19 to TRBJ2-1; 11 bases are a match to TRBD2. The germline V gene has CDR1 LNHDA and CDR2 SQIVND (reference sequence). Unmatched junction bases numbered 2, after V lost 6 bases and J lost 1 base. The CDR3 consists of 15 residues. CDR3 protein: CASSRLAGSYNEQFF. CDR3 DNA: TGTGCCAGTAGCCGACTAGCGGGGTCCTACAATGAGCAGTTCTTC.

The gene calls are TRBV3-1 (or the pseudogene TRBV3-2) and TRBJ2-6; TRBD2 is a possible D gene (5 bases). Germline values: CDR1 LGHDT, CDR2 YNNKEL (reference sequence). V lost 3 bases and J 2 bases, leaving 17 bases between the germline ends. The CDR3 totals 18 residues. CDR3 region: CASSQERRGRAGANVLTF. The CDR3 nucleotides read TGTGCCAGCAGCCAGGAAAGACGGGGAAGGGCTGGGGCCAACGTCCTGACTTTC.

The rearrangement links TRBV14 to TRBJ1-1; perhaps TRBD1 as D (5 bases). Germline V lookup: CDR1 SGHDN, CDR2 FVKESK. The CDR3 contains 14 residues. The V gene lost 4 bases and the J gene lost 4 bases, with 13 bases spanning the gap. CDR3 protein: CASSLQDRGTEAFF. The CDR3 DNA reads as TGTGCCAGCAGCCTCCAGGATAGGGGCACTGAAGCTTTCTTT.

The rearrangement joins TRBV9 to TRBJ2-7, with D possibly matching TRBD1 (6 bases). The germline CDR1 and CDR2 sequences are SGDLS and YYNGEE. The CDR3 has 16 amino acids. V dropped 7 bases and J dropped 6 bases, with 26 bases sitting between them. DNA of the CDR3: TGTGCCAGCGGCCGAGGTTCTGGGACATCACCCGGCGAGCAGTACTTC. This encodes CASGRGSGTSPGEQYF.